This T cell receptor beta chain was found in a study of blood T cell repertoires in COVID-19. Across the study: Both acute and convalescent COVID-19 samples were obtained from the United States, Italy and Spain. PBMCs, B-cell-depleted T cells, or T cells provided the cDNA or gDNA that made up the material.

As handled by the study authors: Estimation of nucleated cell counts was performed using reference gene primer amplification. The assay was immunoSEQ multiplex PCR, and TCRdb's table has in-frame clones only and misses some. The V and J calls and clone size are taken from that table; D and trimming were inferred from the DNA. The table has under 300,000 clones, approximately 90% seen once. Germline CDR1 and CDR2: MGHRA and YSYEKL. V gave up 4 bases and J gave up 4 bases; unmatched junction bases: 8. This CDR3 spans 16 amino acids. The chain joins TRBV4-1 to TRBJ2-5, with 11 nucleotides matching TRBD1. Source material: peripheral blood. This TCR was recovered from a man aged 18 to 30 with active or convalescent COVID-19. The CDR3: CASSRGQGAVRETQYF. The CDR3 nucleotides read TGCGCCAGCAGCCGAGGACAGGGGGCGGTTAGAGAGACCCAGTACTTC.